These 27 T cell receptor beta chains share one sample of origin, sequenced in a study of cytomegalovirus exposure and HLA in healthy donors. The PCR was carried out with 60 Vbeta primers and 13 Jbeta primers. Only in-frame clones appear in the TCRdb table, and some are missing; sequencing was by immunoSEQ multiplex PCR. The sample has about 95,000 clones, about four fifths seen once. The sample taken for sequencing was PBMCs. The receptors derive from a woman aged 35 to 49 in good health and CMV-seronegative.

This rearrangement joins TRBV2 to TRBJ1-1; D unresolved. With 3 bases removed from V and 1 base from J, the gap between germline ends came to 12 bases. This CDR3 contains 15 residues. CDR1 and CDR2 (germline): SNHLY, FYNNEI. CDR3 bases: TGTGCCAGCAGTGATCAATTAGGGAGGAACACTGAAGCTTTCTTT. This gives the protein CASSDQLGRNTEAFF.

This clone was counted once. The rearrangement uses TRBV19 and TRBJ2-5, with D maybe TRBD2 (5 bases). Per germline, CDR1 LNHDA and CDR2 SQIVND (reference sequence). Deletions cut 1 base from V and 11 bases from J, with 14 bases between. This CDR3 has 13 residues. CDR3 sequence reads: CASSIVPGGEQYF. The CDR3, as DNA: TGTGCCAGTAGTATAGTTCCAGGAGGAGAGCAGTACTTC.

The J gene is TRBJ1-6, the V gene TRBV5-4; D might be TRBD1 (5 bases). Trimming took 4 bases from V and 7 from J, leaving 9 bases between them. Germline CDR1 SGHNT, CDR2 YYREEE (reference sequence). The CDR3 consists of 13 residues. The CDR3 DNA follows: TGTGCCAGCAGCCCGCAGGGAAATTCACCCCTCCACTTT. Protein: CASSPQGNSPLHF.

This chain connects TRBV5-6 to TRBJ1-1, with 7 bases fitting TRBD1. This CDR3 has 14 amino acids. J gave up 1 base and V 2 bases, and 2 bases lay outside the gene matches. Germline V gene lookup returns CDR1 SGHDT and CDR2 YYEEEE. The CDR3 sequence: CASSLGQENTEAFF. The CDR3 nucleotides read TGTGCCAGCAGCTTAGGACAGGAGAACACTGAAGCTTTCTTT.

The gene calls are TRBV29-1 and TRBJ1-2, with 9 bases fitting TRBD1. The trim removed 3 bases at V and 7 bases at J, leaving 18 bases unmatched. The CDR3 covers 17 residues. Germline CDR1 reads SQVTM; CDR2 reads ANQGSEA. As DNA, the CDR3 is TGCAGCGTTGAGTCCGGAGACCCGGGACAGGGTTTAGGTGGCTACACCTTC. Its protein product is CSVESGDPGQGLGGYTF.

A word on this clone: This likely traces to a read error, being one base from a far larger clone. The J gene is TRBJ2-7, the V gene TRBV28, with TRBD2 matching over 9 bases. Germline CDR1 MDHEN, CDR2 SYDVKM. The CDR3 totals 15 residues. The V segment lost 5 bases and the J segment 3 bases; nucleotides outside the gene matches: 8. CDR3 residues: CASSPVAGGHYEQYV. The CDR3 coding sequence is TGTGCCAGCAGTCCCGTGGCGGGGGGGCACTACGAGCAGTACGTC.

The chain links TRBV7-6 to TRBJ1-1; D perhaps matches TRBD1 (5 bases). Trimming cost V 5 bases and J 4 bases, with 14 bases left between them. The CDR3 extends over 14 amino acids. Germline V CDR1 and CDR2: SGHVS, FNYEAQ. The CDR3, as DNA: TGTGCCAGCAGCGAAAACCAGGGTAGCACTGAAGCTTTCTTT. Protein: CASSENQGSTEAFF.

The V call is TRBV27, the J call TRBJ1-1; D gene uncertain. CDR1 and CDR2 (germline): MNHEY, SMNVEV (reference sequence). V lost 8 bases and J 0 bases, leaving 13 bases between the germline ends. This CDR3 contains 14 residues. The CDR3 loop reads CASAKTTMNTEAFF. Here the CDR3 DNA reads TGTGCCAGCGCCAAGACAACGATGAACACTGAAGCTTTCTTT.

The chain combines TRBV25-1 with TRBJ1-1; 8 positions match TRBD1. The germline V gene has CDR1 MGHDK and CDR2 SYGVNS. There are 17 residues in the CDR3. Trimming removed 5 bases from V and 5 bases from J; junction bases left unmatched: 16. The CDR3 protein is CASSPPGTGGFWTEAFF. CDR3 bases: TGTGCCAGCAGTCCGCCCGGGACAGGAGGTTTTTGGACTGAAGCTTTCTTT. The variable domain in full, with the rest retrieved from reference TRBV25-1 and TRBJ1-1, is EADIYQTPRYLVIGTGKKITLECSQTMGHDKMYWYQQDPGMELHLIHYSYGVNSTEKGDLSSESTVSRIRTEHFPLTLESARPSHTSQYLCASSPPGTGGFWTEAFFGQGTRLTVV.

The chain employs TRBV19 and TRBJ1-6, with 8 positions matching TRBD1. The CDR3 contains 18 residues. Unmatched junction bases numbered 8, after V lost 2 bases and J lost 2 bases. In germline, CDR1 is LNHDA, CDR2 SQIVND (reference sequence). The CDR3, as DNA: TGTGCCAGTAGTATATCCGGACAGGGAAGGACCTATAATTCACCCCTCCACTTT. It codes for CASSISGQGRTYNSPLHF.

The V call is TRBV19, the J call TRBJ2-2, with D perhaps matching TRBD2 (5 bases). Trimming took off 5 bases at V and 6 bases at J, with 7 bases between the two ends. Germline assignment: CDR1 LNHDA and CDR2 SQIVND (reference sequence). The CDR3 totals 12 residues. CDR3 coding DNA: TGTGCCAGTAGTCCAGCGGCCGGGGAGCTGTTTTTT. Its translation is CASSPAAGELFF.

This clone was seen a few times. V usage is TRBV29-1 and J usage is TRBJ1-1, with D tentatively TRBD1 (6 bases). The CDR3 is 13 residues long. Germline assignment: CDR1 SQVTM and CDR2 ANQGSEA. Trimming shortened V by 3 bases and J by 0 bases, and 8 bases separated the two germline ends. DNA of the CDR3: TGCAGCGTTGACGGGGGGCTGAACACTGAAGCTTTCTTT. Translating gives CSVDGGLNTEAFF.

This clone came up once. The V call is TRBV7-8, the J call TRBJ2-5; D is perhaps TRBD1 (5 bases). Germline CDR1 and CDR2: SGHVS and FQNEAQ. The length of the CDR3 is 17 residues. Trimming removed 1 base at V and 4 bases at J, with 19 bases between. The CDR3, as DNA: TGTGCCAGCAGCTTAGTTTCGGCCGCAGGGAAGATAGAGACCCAGTACTTC. Translation: CASSLVSAAGKIETQYF.

This clone occurred a few times. The rearrangement uses TRBV9 and TRBJ1-5; TRBD1 aligns across 9 bases. V dropped 0 bases and J dropped 2; count of bases not matched to a gene: 0. CDR3 length: 15 amino acids. The germline V gene encodes CDR1 SGDLS and CDR2 YYNGEE. CDR3 residues: CASSVGTGGNQPQHF. The DNA of the CDR3 is TGTGCCAGCAGCGTAGGGACAGGGGGCAATCAGCCCCAGCATTTT.

This sequence joins TRBV28 and TRBJ1-2; D remains unclear. V was shortened by 4 bases and J by 2 bases, with 8 bases between the two germline ends. CDR1 MDHEN and CDR2 SYDVKM come from the germline V gene. The CDR3 covers 13 residues. CDR3 residues: CASSSQANYGYTF. The CDR3 DNA sequence: TGTGCCAGCAGTTCGCAGGCCAACTATGGCTACACCTTC.

V usage is TRBV5-4 and J usage is TRBJ1-1; D gene uncertain. With 2 bases removed from V and 8 bases from J, the gap between germline ends came to 10 bases. The CDR3 sequence is 12 residues long. Germline values: CDR1 SGHNT, CDR2 YYREEE (reference sequence). CDR3 region: CASSLPNSEAFF. The DNA for the CDR3 is TGTGCCAGCAGCTTACCAAATAGCGAAGCTTTCTTT. The full variable domain, completed using reference TRBV5-4 and TRBJ1-1, is ETGVTQSPTHLIKTRGQQVTLRCSSQSGHNTVSWYQQALGQGPQFIFQYYREEENGRGNFPPRFSGLQFPNYSSELNVNALELDDSALYLCASSLPNSEAFFGQGTRLTVV.

V is TRBV7-3 and J is TRBJ2-7, with 7 bases aligning to TRBD1. CDR3 length: 15 residues. The J segment lost 5 bases and the V segment lost 5 bases, leaving 12 bases of the junction unmatched. CDR1 and CDR2 from the germline V gene are SGHTA and FQGTGA. The CDR3 spells CASSLLGDSHNEQYF. CDR3 in DNA: TGTGCCAGCAGCCTATTAGGGGACAGCCATAACGAGCAGTACTTC.

The chain uses TRBV11-2 and TRBJ2-1; 7 bases are a match to TRBD2. This CDR3 spans 15 amino acids. Germline values: CDR1 SGHAT, CDR2 FQNNGV. V lost 1 base and J lost 2; bases outside the gene matches: 2. The CDR3 region is CASSLVRGTYNEQFF. As DNA, the CDR3 is TGTGCCAGCAGCTTAGTGCGGGGGACCTACAATGAGCAGTTCTTC. The whole variable domain, remainder taken from reference TRBV11-2 and TRBJ2-1, is EAGVAQSPRYKIIEKRQSVAFWCNPISGHATLYWYQQILGQGPKLLIQFQNNGVVDDSQLPKDRFSAERLKGVDSTLKIQPAKLEDSAVYLCASSLVRGTYNEQFFGPGTRLTVL.

This rearrangement joins TRBV2 to TRBJ1-4; the D gene is possibly TRBD1 (5 bases). Per the germline V gene, CDR1 is SNHLY and CDR2 is FYNNEI. The CDR3 consists of 16 residues. Trimming took off 1 base at V and 7 bases at J, with 16 bases between the two ends. The CDR3 DNA follows: TGTGCCAGCAGTGAAGGGGTGGCAGGGTGGGGTGAAAAACTGTTTTTT. It yields the protein CASSEGVAGWGEKLFF.

This chain joins TRBV27 and TRBJ2-3, with D unresolved. This CDR3 is 13 amino acids long. Germline CDR1 MNHEY, CDR2 SMNVEV (reference sequence). V was pared by 2 bases and J by 4 bases, with 7 bases between. The CDR3, as DNA: TGTGCCAGCAGTTTAGAAAGCCCAGATACGCAGTATTTT. This encodes CASSLESPDTQYF.

V usage is TRBV5-1 and J usage is TRBJ2-7; no clear D gene. There are 14 residues in the CDR3. Germline lookup yields CDR1 SGHRS and CDR2 YFSETQ. Trimming removed 2 bases at V and 0 bases at J, with 9 bases between. The CDR3 region is CASSFGASSYEQYF. The CDR3 DNA is TGCGCCAGCAGCTTCGGAGCAAGCTCCTACGAGCAGTACTTC.

The rearrangement uses TRBV10-2 and TRBJ2-6; perhaps TRBD2 as D (5 bases). The CDR3 is made up of 15 amino acids. V was cut by 8 bases and J by 0 bases, with 11 bases left in between. CDR1 and CDR2 from the germline V gene are WSHSY and SAAADI. CDR3 amino acids: CASAMGSSGANVLTF. CDR3 nucleotide sequence: TGCGCCAGCGCGATGGGGAGCTCTGGGGCCAACGTCCTGACTTTC.

J is TRBJ1-2 and V is TRBV6-1; D gene uncertain. Germline V gives CDR1 MNHNS, CDR2 SASEGT. Trimming cost V 2 bases and J 4 bases, with 14 bases left between them. This CDR3 has 15 amino acids. The CDR3 loop reads CASSESSGLFYGYTF. The CDR3, as DNA: TGTGCCAGCAGTGAATCAAGCGGGCTCTTCTATGGCTACACCTTC.

This clone was detected a few times. The chain links TRBV7-6 to TRBJ2-5; D uncertain. The CDR3 runs 11 residues. V lost 3 bases and J 4 bases, leaving 3 bases between the germline ends. CDR1 is SGHVS and CDR2 is FNYEAQ in the germline V gene. CDR3 coding DNA: TGTGCCAGCAGCTTCGGAGAGACCCAGTACTTC. Amino acid sequence: CASSFGETQYF. Full variable domain (remainder filled in from reference TRBV7-6 and TRBJ2-5): GAGVSQSPRYKVTKRGQDVALRCDPISGHVSLYWYRQALGQGPEFLTYFNYEAQQDKSGLPNDRFSAERPEGSISTLTIQRTEQRDSAMYRCASSFGETQYFGPGTRLLVL.

This clone was detected a few times. The chain has TRBV6-6 and TRBJ1-1, with D perhaps matching TRBD1 (6 bases). The germline gives CDR1 MNHNY, CDR2 SVGAGI (reference sequence). This CDR3 comprises 15 residues. Trimming took 4 bases from V and 7 from J, leaving 19 bases between them. The CDR3 region has the DNA TGTGCCAGCAGTTCCCATACAGGGAAGGGTCTTGAAGCTTTCTTT. As protein: CASSSHTGKGLEAFF.

The V call is TRBV5-1, the J call TRBJ2-5; 8 bases agree with TRBD2. Germline CDR1 is SGHRS and CDR2 is YFSETQ. With 1 base clipped from V and 2 bases from J, the junction kept 1 base outside the gene matches. This CDR3 comprises 14 residues. As DNA, the CDR3 is TGCGCCAGCAGCTTGTCGGGGGGGCAAGAGACCCAGTACTTC. It encodes CASSLSGGQETQYF.

In DNA form, the CDR3 reads TGTGCCAGCAGCATCAGGGGGCTCGACAATGAGCAGTTCTTC. It codes for CASSIRGLDNEQFF. The chain uses TRBV9 and TRBJ2-1; TRBD1 agrees at 8 bases. The CDR3 has 14 residues. V trimming: 4 bases; J trimming: 5 bases; junction bases outside the gene matches: 5. The germline CDR1 and CDR2 sequences are SGDLS and YYNGEE.